The 27 T cell receptor beta chains below all came from one sample that was sequenced in a study of T cells in Graves' hyperthyroidism and ophthalmopathy. Researchers took RNA transcripts and amplified the TCR beta CDR3 regions from them. Carried out on the TCR CDR3, a first-round RT-PCR used the HTBI primer set. TCRdb re-analysed the multiplex PCR reads in MiXCR, keeping a single row per CDR3 protein. Here the sample spans about 410,000 distinct CDR3 sequences, roughly 15% being singletons. Specimen: blood. The receptors were gathered from a woman in her 30s with Graves' ophthalmopathy.

This clonotype was counted at least ten times. The chain carries TRBV6-2 or TRBV6-3 and TRBJ1-5; D may be TRBD1 (5 bases). The CDR3 runs 13 residues. The germline V gene encodes CDR1 MNHEY and CDR2 SVGEGT. Trimming took 5 bases from V and 7 from J, leaving 12 bases between them. CDR3 residues: CASSPGRVQPQHF. CDR3 coding DNA: TGTGCCAGCAGTCCAGGCAGGGTACAGCCCCAGCATTTT.

Remarks on this clonotype: A much larger clone lies a single base off, so this may be a read error. V and J are TRBV2 and TRBJ2-2; TRBD1 or TRBD2 may be the D gene (5 bases each). CDR1 SNHLY and CDR2 FYNNEI come from the germline V gene. The CDR3 is 16 amino acids. Here the CDR3 DNA reads TGTACCAGCAGACCCCCCAGGGACGCGAACACCGGGGAGCTGTTTTTT. Translation gives CTSRPPRDANTGELFF. Variable domain in full (rest from reference TRBV2 and TRBJ2-2): EPEVTQTPSHQVTQMGQEVILRCVPISNHLYFYWYRQILGQKVEFLVSFYNNEISEKSEIFDDQFSVERPDGSNFTLKIRSTKLEDSAMYFCTSRPPRDANTGELFFGEGSRLTVL.

This clonotype showed up many times. The V and J genes are TRBV6-1 and TRBJ1-1; TRBD1 might be the D (6 bases). The length of the CDR3 is 14 residues. The germline V and J ends were trimmed by 9 bases and 1 base, with 15 bases remaining between them. CDR1 is MNHNS, CDR2 SASEGT, per germline. This chain's CDR3 is CASLSGHWNTEAFF. The CDR3 coding sequence is TGTGCCAGTTTGTCGGGACACTGGAACACTGAAGCTTTCTTT.

Remarks on this clonotype: A much larger clone lies one base from this, so it may be a read error. This rearrangement joins TRBV7-6 to TRBJ2-5; D not certain. V shed 3 bases and J shed 8 bases, with 10 bases lying between them. Germline assignment: CDR1 SGHVS and CDR2 FNYEAQ. The CDR3 is 12 residues long. As DNA, the CDR3 is TGTGCCAGCAGCTTTGCGCTCCCCACCCAGTACTTC. It specifies CASSFALPTQYF.

Notes on this clonotype: This could be a read error, since a much larger clone is one nucleotide away. The rearrangement joins TRBV27 to TRBJ2-1, with 8 bases lining up with TRBD2. The ends lost 2 bases at V and 8 bases at J; junction bases unmatched: 11. The CDR3 loop spans 16 amino acids. Germline lookup yields CDR1 MNHEY and CDR2 SMNVEV (reference sequence). CDR3 DNA sequence: TGTGCCAGCAGTTTAGCTAGAGCGGGGGTTCGGTATGAGCAGTTCTTC. Protein product: CASSLARAGVRYEQFF.

This clonotype has ten or more counts. This chain links TRBV28 with TRBJ2-1; 12 nucleotides align to TRBD2. Germline assignment: CDR1 MDHEN and CDR2 SYDVKM. The CDR3 loop spans 14 amino acids. V shed 6 bases, J shed 6 bases, and the junction held 3 bases outside the gene matches. The CDR3 bases are TGTGCCAGCAGACTAGCGGGGGGTGGCAATGAGCAGTTCTTC. It encodes CASRLAGGGNEQFF.

In its sample, this clonotype was seen many times. The CDR3 reads CATSRPTGTGRETQYF. CDR3 sequence (DNA): TGTGCCACCAGCAGACCTACCGGGACAGGGAGGGAGACCCAGTACTTC. This chain connects TRBV15 to TRBJ2-5, with TRBD1 identical over 9 bases. Per germline, CDR1 LNHNV and CDR2 YYDKDF (reference sequence). CDR3 length: 16 residues. Trimming cost V 2 bases and J 5 bases; bases outside gene matches: 9.

This clonotype was found many times. This chain links TRBV18 with TRBJ1-6, with TRBD1 as a possible D gene (6 bases). Germline V gives CDR1 KGHSH, CDR2 LQKENI. CDR3 length equals 17 residues. V was clipped by 6 bases and J by 4 bases, with 19 bases between them. The CDR3 DNA follows: TGTGCCAGCTCCAACGGACAGCCAGGGGAATATAATTCACCCCTCCACTTT. This gives the protein CASSNGQPGEYNSPLHF.

Notes on this clonotype: The junction shows a germline mismatch at one end, possibly a read error. The chain uses TRBV6-1 and TRBJ2-1; no clear D gene. The germline gives CDR1 MNHNS, CDR2 SASEGT. This CDR3 comprises 16 residues. Written as DNA, the CDR3 is TGTTCCAGCAGTGACTCCTCGGTAAGACCGTACAATGAGCAGTTCTTC. It codes for CSSSDSSVRPYNEQFF.

This clonotype has at least ten counts. CDR3 DNA sequence: TGCGCCAGCAGCTTGGGTATCGGGTTCACTAATGAAAAACTGTTTTTT. It specifies CASSLGIGFTNEKLFF. The chain has TRBV5-1 and TRBJ1-4, with unresolved D. The CDR3 covers 16 residues. Germline lookup yields CDR1 SGHRS and CDR2 YFSETQ. V shed 0 bases and J shed 2 bases, with 11 bases lying between them.

Ten or more counts support this clonotype. This chain uses TRBV3-1 with TRBJ1-5; D unresolved. V was cut by 1 base and J by 4 bases, with 20 bases left in between. Germline assignment: CDR1 LGHDT and CDR2 YNNKEL (reference sequence). This CDR3 spans 18 amino acids. CDR3 loop: CASSQANADSSPNQPQHF. The CDR3 DNA follows: TGTGCCAGCAGCCAAGCCAATGCCGACTCTTCTCCTAATCAGCCCCAGCATTTT.

This clonotype has a count of ten or more. The chain has TRBV6-2 or TRBV6-3 and TRBJ1-2; the D is unclear. The V gene lost 2 bases and the J gene lost 7 bases, with 8 bases spanning the gap. Germline V gene data show CDR1 as MNHEY and CDR2 as SVGEGT. CDR3 size: 12 residues. The CDR3 DNA is TGTGCCAGCAGTTACGTCCTCCCTGGCTACACCTTC. This gives the protein CASSYVLPGYTF.

The genes are TRBV28 and TRBJ2-5; no definite D call. The CDR3 is 13 amino acids. Trimming removed 3 bases at V and 4 bases at J, with 9 bases between. Germline V gene lookup returns CDR1 MDHEN and CDR2 SYDVKM. CDR3 in amino acids: CASSLPRAETQYF. CDR3 coding DNA: TGTGCCAGCAGTTTGCCCCGGGCAGAGACCCAGTACTTC.

This clonotype was counted many times. The gene calls are TRBV28 and TRBJ2-5, with 7 bases matching TRBD2. Germline CDR1 MDHEN, CDR2 SYDVKM. The CDR3 totals 12 residues. J gave up 3 bases and V 6 bases, and 1 base lay outside the gene matches. CDR3 sequence: CASRSGEETQYF. Here the CDR3 DNA reads TGTGCCAGCAGAAGCGGGGAAGAGACCCAGTACTTC.

In its sample, this clonotype was seen once. V is TRBV2 and J is TRBJ2-5; tentatively, D is TRBD2 (8 bases). This CDR3 has 14 residues. Looked up from germline, CDR1 is SNHLY and CDR2 is FYNNEI. The CDR3 reads CASGDSFTQETQYF. The CDR3 DNA sequence: TGTGCTAGCGGGGACAGTTTTACCCAAGAGACCCAGTACTTC.

This clonotype was recorded many times. This CDR3 reads CASSFMHGYTF. The DNA of the CDR3 is TGTGCCAGCAGTTTTATGCATGGCTACACCTTC. This rearrangement joins TRBV28 to TRBJ1-2; no clear D. CDR3 length: 11 amino acids. Trimming pared 3 bases from V and 6 bases from J, leaving 5 bases between. Germline V gives CDR1 MDHEN, CDR2 SYDVKM.

This clonotype was counted ten times or more. The chain is built from TRBV15 and TRBJ2-5; D is perhaps TRBD1 or TRBD2 (5 bases each). The CDR3 totals 15 residues. Deletions cut 1 base from V and 7 bases from J, with 16 bases between. The V gene's germline CDR1 is LNHNV and CDR2 YYDKDF (reference sequence). In DNA form, the CDR3 reads TGTGCCACCAGCAGAGTCGATGTGGGACCTGGGACCCAGTACTTC. Protein: CATSRVDVGPGTQYF. Drawing the rest from reference TRBV15 and TRBJ2-5, the complete variable domain is DAMVIQNPRYQVTQFGKPVTLSCSQTLNHNVMYWYQQKSSQAPKLLFHYYDKDFNNEADTPDNFQSRRPNTSFCFLDIRSPGLGDTAMYLCATSRVDVGPGTQYFGPGTRLLVL.

This clonotype was recorded many times. The chain couples TRBV3-1 to TRBJ1-6, with D unclear. V was cut by 8 bases and J by 10 bases, with 15 bases left in between. In germline, CDR1 is LGHDT, CDR2 YNNKEL (reference sequence). There are 13 residues in the CDR3. CDR3 coding DNA: TGTGCCAGCCTTCCCGGAATTGGCTCACCCCTCCACTTT. Its protein product is CASLPGIGSPLHF.

V and J are TRBV24-1 and TRBJ2-1, with a tentative D call TRBD2 (7 bases). The length of the CDR3 is 13 residues. Looked up from germline, CDR1 is KGHDR and CDR2 is SFDVKD. Trimming shortened V by 7 bases and J by 4 bases, and 10 bases separated the two germline ends. CDR3 in amino acids: CATRGGRYNEQFF. The DNA for the CDR3 is TGTGCCACCAGGGGGGGGCGATACAATGAGCAGTTCTTC.

The table lists this clonotype with many counts. The chain couples TRBV12-3 or TRBV12-4 to TRBJ2-7; weak D call: TRBD1 (5 bases). V lost 3 bases and J lost 1, with 13 bases in between. This CDR3 is 15 amino acids long. CDR3 loop: CASSFFRRQSYEQYF. CDR3 sequence (DNA): TGTGCCAGCAGTTTTTTTCGGAGACAGTCCTACGAGCAGTACTTC.

This clonotype was counted ten times or more. The rearrangement uses TRBV5-1 and TRBJ1-2; D uncertain. The V end lost 1 base, the J end lost 3 bases, and 4 bases lay between the germline ends. Germline CDR1 SGHRS, CDR2 YFSETQ. The CDR3 has 12 amino acids. This CDR3 reads CASSLSHYGYTF. CDR3 DNA sequence: TGCGCCAGCAGCTTGTCTCACTATGGCTACACCTTC.

Ten or more counts support this clonotype. The chain is built from TRBV5-8 and TRBJ2-1, with D possibly matching TRBD2 (5 bases). Per germline, CDR1 SGHTS and CDR2 YDEGEE. Deletions cut 1 base from V and 5 bases from J, with 10 bases between. The CDR3 length is 14 residues. The DNA of the CDR3 is TGTGCCAGCAGCTTGTACGTCGGGAACAATGAGCAGTTCTTC. Protein sequence: CASSLYVGNNEQFF.

This clonotype showed up many times. This chain joins TRBV6-4 and TRBJ2-2; D gene ambiguous. V shed 0 bases and J shed 6 bases, with 8 bases lying between them. This CDR3 spans 14 amino acids. CDR1 is MRHNA and CDR2 is SNTAGT in the germline V gene. CDR3 sequence: CASSDSNRAGELFF. In DNA form, the CDR3 reads TGTGCCAGCAGTGACTCGAATCGCGCCGGGGAGCTGTTTTTT.

This clonotype was seen ten or more times. The V gene is TRBV20-1, the J gene TRBJ2-7; D ambiguous. Germline CDR1 and CDR2: DFQATT and SNEGSKA (reference sequence). Trimming shortened V by 2 bases and J by 5 bases, and 7 bases separated the two germline ends. The CDR3 runs 11 residues. CDR3: CSARLWDEQYF. In DNA form, the CDR3 reads TGCAGTGCTAGACTATGGGACGAGCAGTACTTC.

This clonotype was seen just once. The rearrangement joins TRBV5-1 to TRBJ2-7; D might be TRBD1 or TRBD2, each matching 5 bases. In germline, CDR1 is SGHRS, CDR2 YFSETQ. V dropped 5 bases and J dropped 3 bases, with 15 bases sitting between them. The CDR3 runs 14 residues. CDR3: CASSYTGTDYEQYF. CDR3 DNA sequence: TGCGCCAGCAGTTATACCGGGACGGACTACGAGCAGTACTTC.

V gene TRBV6-2 or TRBV6-3 combines with J gene TRBJ2-3, with 8 positions matching TRBD1. The junction had 12 bases not matched to a gene; V was cut back by 6 bases and J by 4 bases. This CDR3 contains 16 residues. Per the germline V gene, CDR1 is MNHEY and CDR2 is SVGEGT. The CDR3 loop reads CASSAQGARFSDTQYF. CDR3 DNA: TGTGCCAGCAGCGCTCAGGGGGCGCGTTTCTCAGATACGCAGTATTTT.

This clonotype has ten or more counts. The CDR3, as DNA: TGTGCCAGCAGTTATGGGGGCTTCACTAATGAAAAACTGTTTTTT. Protein: CASSYGGFTNEKLFF. The chain uses TRBV6-1 and TRBJ1-4; weak D call: TRBD1 (6 bases). This CDR3 has 15 amino acids. Trimming stripped 5 bases from V and 2 bases from J, with 12 bases between. CDR1 is MNHNS, CDR2 SASEGT, per germline.